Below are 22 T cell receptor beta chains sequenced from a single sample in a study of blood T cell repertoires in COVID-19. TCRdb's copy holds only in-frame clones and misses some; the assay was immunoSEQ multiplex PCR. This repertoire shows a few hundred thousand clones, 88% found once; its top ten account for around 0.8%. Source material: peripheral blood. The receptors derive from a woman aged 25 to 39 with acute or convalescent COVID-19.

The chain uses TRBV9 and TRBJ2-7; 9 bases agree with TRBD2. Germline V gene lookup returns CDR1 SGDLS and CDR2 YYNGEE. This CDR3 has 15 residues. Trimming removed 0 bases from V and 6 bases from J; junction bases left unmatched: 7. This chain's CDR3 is CASSVEPLAGSEQYF. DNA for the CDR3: TGTGCCAGCAGCGTAGAGCCCCTAGCGGGAAGCGAGCAGTACTTC.

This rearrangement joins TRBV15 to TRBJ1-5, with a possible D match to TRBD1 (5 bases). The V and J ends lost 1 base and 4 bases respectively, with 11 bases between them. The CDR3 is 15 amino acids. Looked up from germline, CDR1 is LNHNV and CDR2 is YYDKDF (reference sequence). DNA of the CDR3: TGTGCCACCAGCAGAGTGACAGTTCCTAATCAGCCCCAGCATTTT. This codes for CATSRVTVPNQPQHF.

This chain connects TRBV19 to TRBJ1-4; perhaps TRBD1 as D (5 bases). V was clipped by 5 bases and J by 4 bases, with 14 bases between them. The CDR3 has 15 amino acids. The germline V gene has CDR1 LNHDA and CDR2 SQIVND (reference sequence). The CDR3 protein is CASSAATVYNEKLFF. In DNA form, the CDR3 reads TGTGCCAGTAGTGCAGCGACAGTGTATAATGAAAAACTGTTTTTT.

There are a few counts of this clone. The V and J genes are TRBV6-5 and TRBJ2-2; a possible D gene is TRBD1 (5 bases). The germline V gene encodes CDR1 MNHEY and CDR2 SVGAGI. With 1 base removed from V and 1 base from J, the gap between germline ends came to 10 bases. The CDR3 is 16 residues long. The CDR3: CASSYFGHMNTGELFF. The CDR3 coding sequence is TGTGCCAGCAGTTACTTCGGACACATGAACACCGGGGAGCTGTTTTTT.

For the CDR3, the DNA is TGCGCCAGCAGCTTGGCGACAGGCCAGAGCGGCTACACCTTC. Its translation is CASSLATGQSGYTF. The chain is built from TRBV5-1 and TRBJ1-2, with D possibly TRBD1 on 6 matching bases. V was trimmed by 0 bases and J by 8 bases, leaving 14 bases between them. Looked up from germline, CDR1 is SGHRS and CDR2 is YFSETQ. The CDR3 has 14 residues.

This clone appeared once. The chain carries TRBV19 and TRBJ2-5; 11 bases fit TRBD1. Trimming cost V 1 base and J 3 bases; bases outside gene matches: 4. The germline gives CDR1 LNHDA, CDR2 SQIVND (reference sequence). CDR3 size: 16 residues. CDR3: CASSIVRGQGEETQYF. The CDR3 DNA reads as TGTGCCAGTAGTATAGTTCGGGGACAGGGGGAAGAGACCCAGTACTTC.

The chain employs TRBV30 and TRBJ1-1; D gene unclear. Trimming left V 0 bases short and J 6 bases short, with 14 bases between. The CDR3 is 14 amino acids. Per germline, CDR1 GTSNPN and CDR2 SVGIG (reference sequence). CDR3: CAWSVHLGSPEAFF. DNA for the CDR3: TGTGCCTGGAGTGTACACCTGGGCTCTCCTGAAGCTTTCTTT.

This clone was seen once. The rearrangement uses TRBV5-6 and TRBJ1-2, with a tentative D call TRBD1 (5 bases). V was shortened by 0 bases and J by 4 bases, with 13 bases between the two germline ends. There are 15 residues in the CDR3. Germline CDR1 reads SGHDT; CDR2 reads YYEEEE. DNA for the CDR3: TGTGCCAGCAGCTTGGCCTTCGACAGCTCCTATGGCTACACCTTC. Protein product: CASSLAFDSSYGYTF.

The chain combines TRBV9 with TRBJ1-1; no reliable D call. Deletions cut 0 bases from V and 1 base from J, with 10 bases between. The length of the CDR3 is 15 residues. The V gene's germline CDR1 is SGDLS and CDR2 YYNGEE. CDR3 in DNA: TGTGCCAGCAGCGTAGCCCCAGCAGGGAACACTGAAGCTTTCTTT. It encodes CASSVAPAGNTEAFF.

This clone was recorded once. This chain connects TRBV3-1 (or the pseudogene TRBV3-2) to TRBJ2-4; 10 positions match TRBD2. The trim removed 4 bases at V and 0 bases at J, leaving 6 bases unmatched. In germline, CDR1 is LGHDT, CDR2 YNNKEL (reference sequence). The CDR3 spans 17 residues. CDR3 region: CASSRSGLASAKNIQYF. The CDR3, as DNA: TGTGCCAGCAGCCGCTCGGGACTAGCGTCAGCCAAAAACATTCAGTACTTC.

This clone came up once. The CDR3 spells CSVQLGNTIYF. The CDR3 DNA reads as TGCAGCGTTCAACTCGGAAACACCATATATTTT. The chain recombines TRBV29-1 with TRBJ1-3, with no clear D. V was trimmed by 5 bases and J by 4 bases, leaving 6 bases between them. The CDR3 consists of 11 residues. Germline V gives CDR1 SQVTM, CDR2 ANQGSEA.

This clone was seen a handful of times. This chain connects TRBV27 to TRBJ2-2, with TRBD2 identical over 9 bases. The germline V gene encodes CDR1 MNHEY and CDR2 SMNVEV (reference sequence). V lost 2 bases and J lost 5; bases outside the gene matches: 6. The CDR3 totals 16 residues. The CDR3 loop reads CASSLGLAGFTGELFF. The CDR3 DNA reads TGTGCCAGCAGTTTAGGGCTAGCGGGATTTACCGGGGAGCTGTTTTTT.

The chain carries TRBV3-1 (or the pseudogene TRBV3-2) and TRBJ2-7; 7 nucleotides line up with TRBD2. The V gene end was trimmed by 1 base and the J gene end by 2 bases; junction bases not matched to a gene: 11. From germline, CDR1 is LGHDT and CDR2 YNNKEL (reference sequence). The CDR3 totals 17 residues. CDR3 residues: CASSQVGVAGVAYEQYF. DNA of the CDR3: TGTGCCAGCAGCCAAGTCGGGGTGGCGGGAGTCGCCTACGAGCAGTACTTC.

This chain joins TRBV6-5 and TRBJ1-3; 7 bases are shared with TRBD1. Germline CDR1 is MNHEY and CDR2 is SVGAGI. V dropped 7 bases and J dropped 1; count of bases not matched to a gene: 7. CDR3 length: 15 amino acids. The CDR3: CASKPTGLSGNTIYF. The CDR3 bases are TGTGCCAGCAAACCGACAGGGCTTTCTGGAAACACCATATATTTT.

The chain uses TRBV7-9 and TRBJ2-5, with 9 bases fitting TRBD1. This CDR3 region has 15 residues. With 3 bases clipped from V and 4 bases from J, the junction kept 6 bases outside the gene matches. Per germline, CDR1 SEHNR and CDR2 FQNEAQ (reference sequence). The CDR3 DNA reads TGTGCCAGCAGCTTTCGGACAGGGGTTATAGAGACCCAGTACTTC. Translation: CASSFRTGVIETQYF.

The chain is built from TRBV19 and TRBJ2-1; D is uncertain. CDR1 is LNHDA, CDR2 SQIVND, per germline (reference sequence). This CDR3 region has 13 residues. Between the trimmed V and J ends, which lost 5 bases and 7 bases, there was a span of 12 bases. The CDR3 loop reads CASSAINSNEQFF. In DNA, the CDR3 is TGTGCCAGTAGTGCGATAAATTCGAATGAGCAGTTCTTC. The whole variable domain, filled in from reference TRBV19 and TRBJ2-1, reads DGGITQSPKYLFRKEGQNVTLSCEQNLNHDAMYWYRQDPGQGLRLIYYSQIVNDFQKGDIAEGYSVSREKKESFPLTVTSAQKNPTAFYLCASSAINSNEQFFGPGTRLTVL.

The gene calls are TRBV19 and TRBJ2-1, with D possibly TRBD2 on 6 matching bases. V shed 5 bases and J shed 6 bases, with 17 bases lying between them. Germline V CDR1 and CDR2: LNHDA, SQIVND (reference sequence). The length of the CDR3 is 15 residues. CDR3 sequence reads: CASSPSGGPGNEQFF. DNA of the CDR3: TGTGCCAGTAGTCCCTCCGGGGGACCCGGCAATGAGCAGTTCTTC.

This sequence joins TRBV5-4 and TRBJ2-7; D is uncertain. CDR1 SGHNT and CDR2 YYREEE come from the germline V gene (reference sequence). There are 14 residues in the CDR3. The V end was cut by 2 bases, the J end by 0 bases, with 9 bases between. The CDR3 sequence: CASSLEPSSYEQYF. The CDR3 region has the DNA TGTGCCAGCAGCTTAGAACCTAGCTCCTACGAGCAGTACTTC.

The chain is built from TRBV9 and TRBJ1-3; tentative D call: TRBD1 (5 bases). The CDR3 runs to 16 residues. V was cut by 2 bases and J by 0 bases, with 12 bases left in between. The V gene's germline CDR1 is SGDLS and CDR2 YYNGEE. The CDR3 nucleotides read TGTGCCAGCAGCGTGGCAGGGCTGAGCTCTGGAAACACCATATATTTT. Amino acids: CASSVAGLSSGNTIYF.

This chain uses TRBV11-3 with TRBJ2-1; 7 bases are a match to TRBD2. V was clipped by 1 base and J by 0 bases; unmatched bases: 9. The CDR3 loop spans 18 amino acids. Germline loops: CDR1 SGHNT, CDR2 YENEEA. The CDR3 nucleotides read TGTGCCAGCAGCTTAGGTCCCATGGGCGGGAGCTCCTACAATGAGCAGTTCTTC. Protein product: CASSLGPMGGSSYNEQFF.

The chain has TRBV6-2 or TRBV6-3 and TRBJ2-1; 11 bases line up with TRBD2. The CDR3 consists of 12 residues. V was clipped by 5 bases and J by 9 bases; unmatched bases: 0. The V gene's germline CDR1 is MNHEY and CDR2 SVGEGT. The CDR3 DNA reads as TGTGCCAGCAGTCTAGCGGGGGGTGAGCAGTTCTTC. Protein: CASSLAGGEQFF.

The CDR3: CARSPQIRQAGGPSTDTQYF. The CDR3 DNA reads as TGTGCCAGAAGCCCCCAAATACGACAAGCGGGAGGGCCGAGCACAGATACGCAGTATTTT. V and J are TRBV5-3 and TRBJ2-3, with 10 bases aligning to TRBD2. TRBV5-3 is recorded as an ORF, its role being uncertain. V was pared by 4 bases and J by 0 bases, with 17 bases of the junction left unmatched. The CDR3 sequence is 20 residues long.